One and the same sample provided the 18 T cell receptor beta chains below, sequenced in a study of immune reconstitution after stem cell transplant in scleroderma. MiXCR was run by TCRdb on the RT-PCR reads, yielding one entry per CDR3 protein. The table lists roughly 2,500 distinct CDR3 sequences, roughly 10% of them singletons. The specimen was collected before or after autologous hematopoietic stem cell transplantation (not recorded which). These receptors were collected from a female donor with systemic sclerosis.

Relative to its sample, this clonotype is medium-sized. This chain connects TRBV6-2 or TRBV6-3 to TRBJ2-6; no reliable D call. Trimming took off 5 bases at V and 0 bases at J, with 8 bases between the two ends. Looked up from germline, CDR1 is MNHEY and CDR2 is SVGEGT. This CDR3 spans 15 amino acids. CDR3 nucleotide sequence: TGTGCCAGCAGTCTTTACGGCTCTGGGGCCAACGTCCTGACTTTC. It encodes CASSLYGSGANVLTF.

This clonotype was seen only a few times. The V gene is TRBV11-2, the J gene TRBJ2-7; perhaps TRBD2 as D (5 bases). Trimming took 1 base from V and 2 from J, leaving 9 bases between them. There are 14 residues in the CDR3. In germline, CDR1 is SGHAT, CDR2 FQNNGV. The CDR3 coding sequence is TGTGCCAGCAGCTTAGGAGGGTCTCCCTACGAGCAGTACTTC. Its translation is CASSLGGSPYEQYF.

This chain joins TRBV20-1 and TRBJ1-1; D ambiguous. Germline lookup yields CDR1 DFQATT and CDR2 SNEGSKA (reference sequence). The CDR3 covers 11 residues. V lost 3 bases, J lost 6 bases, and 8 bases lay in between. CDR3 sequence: CSASGLSEAFF. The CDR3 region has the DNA TGCAGTGCTAGTGGGTTGTCTGAAGCTTTCTTT.

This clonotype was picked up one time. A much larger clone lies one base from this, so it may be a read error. The CDR3, as DNA: TGTGCCAGCAGTTTGACTAACAATCAGCCCCAGCATTTT. Translated: CASSLTNNQPQHF. The gene calls are TRBV12-3 or TRBV12-4 and TRBJ1-5; no reliable D call. The CDR3 runs to 13 residues. Trimming left V 3 bases short and J 3 bases short, with 6 bases between.

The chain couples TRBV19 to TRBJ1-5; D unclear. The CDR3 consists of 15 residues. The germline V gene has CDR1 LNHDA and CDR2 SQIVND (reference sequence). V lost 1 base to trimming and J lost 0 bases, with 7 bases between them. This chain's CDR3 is CASSIGGISNQPQHF. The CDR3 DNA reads TGTGCCAGTAGTATAGGAGGGATTAGCAATCAGCCCCAGCATTTT.

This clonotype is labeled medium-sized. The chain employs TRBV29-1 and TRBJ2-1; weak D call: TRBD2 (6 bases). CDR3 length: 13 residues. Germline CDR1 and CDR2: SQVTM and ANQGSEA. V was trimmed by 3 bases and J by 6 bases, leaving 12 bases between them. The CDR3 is CSVDGGEVNEQFF. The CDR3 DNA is TGCAGCGTTGACGGAGGGGAGGTCAATGAGCAGTTCTTC.

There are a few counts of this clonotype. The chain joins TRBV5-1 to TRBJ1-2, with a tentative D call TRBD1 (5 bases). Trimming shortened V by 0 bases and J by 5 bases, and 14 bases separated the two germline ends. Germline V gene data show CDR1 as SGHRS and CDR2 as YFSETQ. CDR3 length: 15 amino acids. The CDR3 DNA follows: TGCGCCAGCAGCTTGGTCCCAGGGTTGGGGTATGGCTACACCTTC. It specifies CASSLVPGLGYGYTF.

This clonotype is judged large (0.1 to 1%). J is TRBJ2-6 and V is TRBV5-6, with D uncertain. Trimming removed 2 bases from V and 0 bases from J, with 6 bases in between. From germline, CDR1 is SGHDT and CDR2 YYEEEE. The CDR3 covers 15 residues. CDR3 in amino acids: CASSFKRSGANVLTF. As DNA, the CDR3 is TGTGCCAGCAGCTTTAAGCGCTCTGGGGCCAACGTCCTGACTTTC. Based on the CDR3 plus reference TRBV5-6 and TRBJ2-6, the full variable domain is DAGVTQSPTHLIKTRGQQVTLRCSPKSGHDTVSWYQQALGQGPQFIFQYYEEEERQRGNFPDRFSGHQFPNYSSELNVNALLLGDSALYLCASSFKRSGANVLTFGAGSRLTVL.

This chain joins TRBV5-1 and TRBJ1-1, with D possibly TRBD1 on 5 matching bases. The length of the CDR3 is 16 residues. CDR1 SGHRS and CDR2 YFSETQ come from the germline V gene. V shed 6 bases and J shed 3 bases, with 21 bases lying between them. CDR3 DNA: TGCGCCAGCACCTTACAGGCAACCGTCGGAGACACTGAAGCTTTCTTT. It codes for CASTLQATVGDTEAFF.

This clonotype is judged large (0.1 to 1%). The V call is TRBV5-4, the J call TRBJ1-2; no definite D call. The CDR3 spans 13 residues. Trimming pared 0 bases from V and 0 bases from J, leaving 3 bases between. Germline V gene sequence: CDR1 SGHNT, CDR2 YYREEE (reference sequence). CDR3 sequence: CASSLASNYGYTF. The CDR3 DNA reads TGTGCCAGCAGCTTGGCCTCTAACTATGGCTACACCTTC.

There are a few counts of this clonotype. The CDR3 loop is CATEQGSTDTQYF. CDR3 coding DNA: TGTGCCACCGAACAGGGGAGCACAGATACGCAGTATTTT. This chain connects TRBV24-1 to TRBJ2-3, with TRBD1 identical over 7 bases. CDR3 length: 13 residues. V shed 9 bases, J shed 0 bases, and the junction held 2 bases outside the gene matches. From germline, CDR1 is KGHDR and CDR2 SFDVKD.

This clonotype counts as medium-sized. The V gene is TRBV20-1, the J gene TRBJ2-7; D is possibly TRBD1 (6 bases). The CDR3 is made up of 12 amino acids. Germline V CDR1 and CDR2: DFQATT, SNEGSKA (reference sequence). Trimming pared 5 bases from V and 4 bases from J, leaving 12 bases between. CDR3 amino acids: CSAGSRGYEQYF. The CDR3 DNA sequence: TGCAGTGCTGGGTCCAGGGGATACGAGCAGTACTTC.

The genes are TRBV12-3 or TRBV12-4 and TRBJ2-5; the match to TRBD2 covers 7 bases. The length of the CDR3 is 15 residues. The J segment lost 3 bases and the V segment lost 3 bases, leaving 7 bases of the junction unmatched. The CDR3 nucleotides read TGTGCCAGCAGTTTTGCCGGGGGGACCAAAGAGACCCAGTACTTC. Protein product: CASSFAGGTKETQYF.

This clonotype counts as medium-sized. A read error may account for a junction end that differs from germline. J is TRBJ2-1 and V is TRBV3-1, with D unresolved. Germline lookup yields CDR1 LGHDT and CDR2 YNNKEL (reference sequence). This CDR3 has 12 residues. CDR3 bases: TGTGCCAGCAGCCAAGAGGGGAAGGGCCCGGTCTTC. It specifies CASSQEGKGPVF.

CDR3 nucleotides: TGTGCCAGCAGCCCTCGGACAGGCGATTTCTGGTACGAGCAGTACTTC. Its protein product is CASSPRTGDFWYEQYF. The J gene is TRBJ2-7, the V gene TRBV21-1; the D call in the table, TRBD1, was not verified against the DNA. TRBV21-1 is noted as a pseudogene. The CDR3 length is 16 residues.

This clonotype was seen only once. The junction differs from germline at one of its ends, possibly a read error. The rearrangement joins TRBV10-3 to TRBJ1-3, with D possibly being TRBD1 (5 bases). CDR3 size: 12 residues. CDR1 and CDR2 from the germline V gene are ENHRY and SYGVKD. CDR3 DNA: TGTGCCATCAGCCTCGGGGGAAACGCCATATATTTT. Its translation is CAISLGGNAIYF.

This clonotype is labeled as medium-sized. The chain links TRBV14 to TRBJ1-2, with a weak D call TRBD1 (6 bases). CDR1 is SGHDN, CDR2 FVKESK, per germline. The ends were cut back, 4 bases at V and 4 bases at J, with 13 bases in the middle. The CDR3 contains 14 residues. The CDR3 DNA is TGTGCCAGCAGCCCAACAGGGTTGGGCTATGGCTACACCTTC. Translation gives CASSPTGLGYGYTF.

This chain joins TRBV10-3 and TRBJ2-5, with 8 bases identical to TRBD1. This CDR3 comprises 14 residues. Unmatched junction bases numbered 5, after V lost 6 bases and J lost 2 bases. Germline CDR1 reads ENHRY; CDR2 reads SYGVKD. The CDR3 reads CAISPGQEQETQYF. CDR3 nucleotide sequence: TGTGCCATCAGCCCGGGACAGGAGCAAGAGACCCAGTACTTC.